This TCR beta chain is from a study of blood T cell repertoires in COVID-19. Background on the study: Acute and convalescent COVID-19 specimens originated in the United States, Italy and Spain.

In the authors' workflow: Amplification with reference gene primers provided the estimates of nucleated cell counts. This table comes from immunoSEQ multiplex PCR, and its TCRdb copy is limited to in-frame clones, with some not included. V and J calls and clone size follow that table, whereas D and trimming were derived from the DNA. The table has 87,000 or so clones, over 75% seen once; the top ten hold 4.5% to 5.5%. This clone was detected a few times. Trimming at V came to 3 bases and at J to 0 bases, leaving 5 bases not matched to a gene. Looked up from germline, CDR1 is SGHRS and CDR2 is YFSETQ. The CDR3 consists of 15 residues.

The sample consisted of peripheral blood. V and J are TRBV5-1 and TRBJ2-5, with TRBD1 matching over 7 bases. The clonotype comes from a woman of 80 years or more with acute or convalescent COVID-19. CDR3 sequence: CASSSGTEYQETQYF. Written as DNA, the CDR3 is TGCGCCAGCAGCTCCGGGACAGAGTACCAAGAGACCCAGTACTTC.